A selection of T cell receptor beta chains follows, all from one sample in a study of OX40 agonist ivuxolimab in advanced cancers. Measured with immunoSEQ multiplex PCR; TCRdb has only the in-frame clones, and not every one. The repertoire has 90,000 to 100,000 clones, around 90% of them found once; the top ten carry just over 0.15%. The sequencing used CD4+ or CD8+ T cells sorted from blood, collected in a trial of the OX40 agonist ivuxolimab. These receptors were obtained from an adult with an advanced solid tumor such as melanoma, head and neck, liver or kidney cancer. Both conserved end residues are part of each CDR3. The D gene is left open where the match is weak. Size is stated for part of the rows, as once, few or many counts, or as a class when the clone is expanded.

j_call cdr3_length d_call clone_size v_call cdr3_nt cdr3_aa
TRBJ2-5 13 NA NA TRBV6-1 TGTGCCAGCACGTCAGGGCTATTCGGGACCCAGTACTTC CASTSGLFGTQYF
TRBJ1-5 15 NA NA TRBV6-1 TGTGCCAGCAGTGAAGCGGGGGGTCCCCAACAGCCCCAGCATTTT CASSEAGGPQQPQHF
TRBJ1-2 13 NA NA TRBV5-1 TGCGCCAGCAGCTTGGTGGTTGACAATGGCTACACCTTC CASSLVVDNGYTF
TRBJ2-7 15 TRBD2 NA TRBV19 TGTGCCAGTAGTACCTCTAGCGGGACGTTCTACGAGCAGTACTTC CASSTSSGTFYEQYF
TRBJ1-4 15 NA NA TRBV2 TGTGCCAGCACCATGGCTCCGGGGGCTAATGAAAAACTGTTTTTT CASTMAPGANEKLFF
TRBJ1-1 16 NA NA TRBV28 TGTGCCAGCAGTCCATCCCGGAGCGTAGGGAACACTGAAGCTTTCTTT CASSPSRSVGNTEAFF
TRBJ2-3 16 NA once TRBV16 TGTGCCAGCAGCCAATCCCTAGGCCGCTCCACAGATACGCAGTATTTT CASSQSLGRSTDTQYF
TRBJ2-2 13 TRBD1 NA TRBV19 TGTGCCAGCCGGGACAGGGTCAGCGGGGAGCTGTTTTTT CASRDRVSGELFF
TRBJ2-5 15 TRBD1 NA TRBV5-4 TGTGCCAGCAGCTTGGAGGGGACAGGGAAGGAGACCCAGTACTTC CASSLEGTGKETQYF
TRBJ1-5 14 TRBD1 NA TRBV6-1 TGTGCCGGACGGACAGGGGGGCGCAATCAGCCCCAGCATTTT CAGRTGGRNQPQHF
TRBJ2-3 12 TRBD2 NA TRBV29-1 TGCGCGGGGGGGTTTAGCACAGATACGCAGTATTTT CAGGFSTDTQYF
TRBJ2-7 14 TRBD2 NA TRBV5-4 TGTGCCAGCAGCTCTCCTAGCGGGACCTACGAGCAGTACTTC CASSSPSGTYEQYF
TRBJ2-5 16 TRBD2 NA TRBV5-1 TGCGCCAGCAGCTTAAGTTTCAACGGGGGGACAGAGACCCAGTACTTC CASSLSFNGGTETQYF
TRBJ2-2 12 NA NA TRBV5-6 TGTGCCAGCAGCCGTTCCACCGGGGAGCTGTTTTTT CASSRSTGELFF
TRBJ2-5 15 TRBD1 once TRBV4-1 TGCGCCAGCAGCCAAGACGGACAGGGGAAAGAGACCCAGTACTTC CASSQDGQGKETQYF
TRBJ2-5 16 TRBD1 NA TRBV28 TGTGCCAGCAGTGCAAGGACAGGGAGTATATGGGAGACCCAGTACTTC CASSARTGSIWETQYF
TRBJ1-5 15 TRBD1 NA TRBV18 TGTGCCAGCTCACCCCAGGGGGGGGGCGATCAGCCCCAGCATTTT CASSPQGGGDQPQHF
TRBJ1-6 15 TRBD1 once TRBV19 TGTGCCAGTAAAACAGGGGTCTCCTATAATTCACCCCTCCACTTT CASKTGVSYNSPLHF
TRBJ2-4 18 NA once TRBV27 TGTGCCAGCAGTCCTCGGACAGCCTCTTCACTAGCCAAAAACATTCAGTACTTC CASSPRTASSLAKNIQYF
TRBJ2-3 14 TRBD1 once TRBV10-3 TGTGCCATGGCGACAGGGGGTGGGTTCGATACGCAGTATTTT CAMATGGGFDTQYF